A single TCR beta chain is shown here with its context. Its matching antigen is unknown. This sample was taken from a study of shared clonotypes between healthy human individuals. General study findings and limits: The sharing of 5% to 6.5% of naive CD4 clonotypes was seen across a handful of donors. The sole specimen, blood, was sampled, and tissue repertoires likely differ.

Deep-level settings were used for running the assay. The protocol was immunoSEQ multiplex PCR, while the TCRdb copy is restricted to in-frame clones and leaves out a portion. This sample has more than 2,000,000 clones, with 80% to 95% found just once. From germline, CDR1 is WSHSY and CDR2 SAAADI. The CDR3 sequence is 16 residues long. V lost 0 bases, J lost 5 bases, and 7 bases stayed unmatched. The chain joins TRBV10-2 to TRBJ1-3, with TRBD1 matching 7 bases. The specimen sequenced was naive CD4+ T cells from PBMCs. Subset indicated: CD45RA+ positively selected. The sequence derives from a young man in good health. Some clones in this sample may be carry-over from other donors' samples. In DNA form, the CDR3 reads TGCGCCAGCAGTGAGTCCCACAGGGGCGTCAGAAACACCATATATTTT. Translation gives CASSESHRGVRNTIYF.